The 8 T cell receptor beta chains reported below all come from one sample, sequenced in a study of blood T cell repertoires in COVID-19. This table comes from immunoSEQ multiplex PCR, and its TCRdb copy is limited to in-frame clones, with some not included. This table holds some 110,000 clones, about three quarters found once. Sequencing input: peripheral blood. These receptors were taken from a man in his 70s with acute or convalescent COVID-19.

The chain couples TRBV7-2 to TRBJ2-3, with a tentative D call TRBD2 (5 bases). Trimming left V 2 bases short and J 3 bases short, with 9 bases between. Germline-derived CDR1 and CDR2 are SGHTA and FQGNSA. The CDR3 sequence is 14 residues long. The CDR3 sequence is CASSLRGSTDTQYF. CDR3 DNA: TGTGCCAGCAGCTTAAGAGGGTCAACAGATACGCAGTATTTT.

The chain combines TRBV4-1 with TRBJ1-1; D remains ambiguous. Trimming stripped 0 bases from V and 6 bases from J, with 11 bases between. This CDR3 has 14 residues. Germline CDR1 and CDR2: MGHRA and YSYEKL. CDR3 DNA: TGCGCCAGCAGCCAAGATTTCGGTACGGCTGAAGCTTTCTTT. This codes for CASSQDFGTAEAFF.

J is TRBJ2-3 and V is TRBV4-3; 10 nucleotides agree with TRBD2. The CDR3 spans 17 residues. CDR1 and CDR2 (germline): LGHNA, YSLEER. The V segment lost 0 bases and the J segment 8 bases; nucleotides outside the gene matches: 11. CDR3: CASSQDRASGGRTTQYF. For the CDR3, the DNA is TGCGCCAGCAGCCAAGATCGCGCTAGCGGGGGCCGGACTACGCAGTATTTT.

The chain is built from TRBV19 and TRBJ2-2; TRBD1 might be the D (7 bases). This CDR3 has 14 amino acids. With 3 bases removed from V and 4 bases from J, the gap between germline ends came to 9 bases. CDR1 is LNHDA and CDR2 is SQIVND in the germline V gene (reference sequence). CDR3 region: CASSIRGATGELFF. The DNA of the CDR3 is TGTGCCAGTAGTATCAGGGGGGCCACCGGGGAGCTGTTTTTT.

Written as DNA, the CDR3 is TGTGCCAGCAGTTTAGACAGCCTCAATCAGCCCCAGCATTTT. Protein: CASSLDSLNQPQHF. The chain uses TRBV9 and TRBJ1-5, with D tentatively TRBD1 (5 bases). This CDR3 contains 14 residues. In germline, CDR1 is SGDLS, CDR2 YYNGEE. V was pared by 5 bases and J by 3 bases, with 12 bases between.

CDR3 sequence reads: CASSSAVNQPQHF. The CDR3, as DNA: TGTGCCAGTAGTAGTGCAGTCAATCAGCCCCAGCATTTT. The V and J genes are TRBV19 and TRBJ1-5; D remains unclear. This CDR3 has 13 amino acids. Germline V CDR1 and CDR2: LNHDA, SQIVND (reference sequence). Trimming left V 4 bases short and J 3 bases short, with 7 bases between.

This chain joins TRBV7-3 and TRBJ1-2, with 7 bases that match TRBD1. CDR1 SGHTA and CDR2 FQGTGA come from the germline V gene. The CDR3 length is 14 residues. Trimming removed 4 bases from V and 4 bases from J; junction bases left unmatched: 6. CDR3 in DNA: TGTGCCAGCAGCTCAGGGGGACGTGGCTATGGCTACACCTTC. Protein: CASSSGGRGYGYTF.

The V call is TRBV11-2, the J call TRBJ2-3; TRBD2 matches 9 bases. CDR1 and CDR2 (germline): SGHAT, FQNNGV. Trimming took 5 bases from V and 7 from J; bases not matched to a gene: 13. This CDR3 contains 16 residues. CDR3 region: CASSPRSSGSGNTQYF. As DNA, the CDR3 is TGTGCCAGCAGCCCCAGGAGTAGCGGGAGCGGAAATACGCAGTATTTT.